This TCR beta chain is from a study of response to subunit inactivated influenza vaccine. Study-wide results and caveats: The study's authors posited that every seasonal influenza vaccination enlists few new T cells.

TCRdb redid the calling of the RT-PCR reads with MiXCR, one entry per CDR3 protein. The sample records approximately 250,000 distinct CDR3 sequences, about 12% being singletons. This clonotype has a count of ten or more. Antigen specificity is unknown. The germline gives CDR1 LNHNV, CDR2 YYDKDF (reference sequence). V was trimmed by 1 base and J by 2 bases, leaving 11 bases between them. The CDR3 is 15 residues long. This sequence joins TRBV15 and TRBJ2-5; D may be TRBD1 (6 bases). Sequencing was performed on non-naive T cells sorted from PBMCs, taken 14 to 15 days before vaccination. This sequence was found in a man between 45 and 60 years old who received an inactivated influenza vaccine. This chain's CDR3 is CATSRAGTPQETQYF. CDR3 in DNA: TGTGCCACCAGCAGAGCCGGGACACCTCAAGAGACCCAGTACTTC.